This T cell receptor beta chain was captured by sequencing in a study of cytomegalovirus exposure and HLA in healthy donors. The PCR made use of 60 Vbeta and 13 Jbeta primers. Measured with immunoSEQ multiplex PCR; TCRdb has only the in-frame clones, and not every one. This table holds 98,000 or so clones, around three quarters found once. Germline loops: CDR1 KGHSH, CDR2 LQKENI. The CDR3 spans 14 residues. The junction had 7 bases not matched to a gene; V was cut back by 2 bases and J by 9 bases. The V and J genes are TRBV18 and TRBJ2-1; 7 nucleotides agree with TRBD2. Source material: PBMCs. This TCR was recovered from a human donor in good health. Here the CDR3 DNA reads TGTGCCAGCTCACCAGGGGGGGGGACGGCTGAGCAGTTCTTC. Translating gives CASSPGGGTAEQFF.